Listed below are T cell receptor beta chains from one sample, sequenced in a study of cytotoxic CD8 clonotypes in ibrutinib-treated CLL. Measured with immunoSEQ multiplex PCR; TCRdb has only the in-frame clones, and not every one. The sample shows about 200,000 clones, around 70% of them seen only once. This specimen was PBMCs, taken after 24 months of ibrutinib treatment. These receptors were taken from a human donor with chronic lymphocytic leukemia. CDR3s include the opening cysteine and the closing phenylalanine or tryptophan. D genes are given only for firm matches. Clone size appears in some rows only: once, few, many, or a class for an expanded clone.

j_gene	abundance	d_gene	v_gene	CDR3aa	CDR3nt
TRBJ2-7	-	-	TRBV6-5	CASSYGVLGAEQYF	TGTGCCAGCAGTTACGGGGTATTAGGGGCCGAGCAGTACTTC
TRBJ2-2	few	-	TRBV9	CASSVGSKNTGELFF	TGTGCCAGCAGCGTAGGCTCAAAGAACACCGGGGAGCTGTTTTTT
TRBJ2-1	-	-	TRBV30	CAWDFRAGVYNEQFF	TGTGCCTGGGACTTTCGAGCGGGTGTCTACAATGAGCAGTTCTTC
TRBJ1-2	-	-	TRBV10-2	CASSEGAGLANYGYTF	TGCGCCAGCAGTGAAGGCGCGGGTTTAGCTAACTATGGCTACACCTTC
TRBJ1-1	-	TRBD1	TRBV30	CAWSVGQAQGPEAFF	TGTGCCTGGAGTGTAGGTCAGGCACAGGGGCCTGAAGCTTTCTTT
TRBJ1-1	-	-	TRBV14	CASSLYSGGVNTEAFF	TGTGCCAGCAGCCTATATTCGGGGGGAGTGAACACTGAAGCTTTCTTT
TRBJ2-5	few	TRBD2	TRBV7-9	CASSLSPRLAGVGEETQYF	TGTGCCAGCAGTCTTAGCCCCCGACTAGCGGGAGTAGGGGAAGAGACCCAGTACTTC
TRBJ2-5	-	-	TRBV2	CASSVYGEETQYF	TGTGCCAGCAGTGTCTACGGCGAAGAGACCCAGTACTTC
TRBJ2-7	many	TRBD1	TRBV6-1	CASTWTGSAYEQYF	TGTGCCAGCACTTGGACAGGGTCAGCCTACGAGCAGTACTTC
TRBJ2-7	-	-	TRBV11-2	CASSLDSPRWALYEQYF	TGTGCCAGCAGCTTAGACTCCCCGCGGTGGGCCCTCTACGAGCAGTACTTC
TRBJ2-6	-	-	TRBV9	CASSVEIGAGANVLTF	TGTGCCAGCAGCGTAGAGATTGGGGCGGGGGCCAACGTCCTGACTTTC
TRBJ2-1	-	TRBD2	TRBV4-3	CASSQDRPSGRFYEQFF	TGCGCCAGCAGCCAAGATAGGCCTAGCGGGAGGTTCTATGAGCAGTTCTTC
TRBJ2-5	once	-	TRBV4-2	CASSQAQFLQETQYF	TGTGCCAGCAGCCAGGCTCAGTTCCTCCAAGAGACCCAGTACTTC
TRBJ1-3	-	-	TRBV4-1	CASSQDREAGNTIYF	TGCGCCAGCAGCCAAGATAGGGAGGCAGGAAACACCATATATTTT
TRBJ2-7	-	-	TRBV19	CASSGRVYEQYF	TGTGCCAGTTCAGGCAGGGTCTACGAGCAGTACTTC
TRBJ2-1	-	-	TRBV5-1	CASSLSILKSSYNEQFF	TGCGCCAGCAGCTTGTCGATTCTTAAGAGCTCCTACAATGAGCAGTTCTTC
TRBJ2-2	-	-	TRBV11-3	CASSARQANTGELFF	TGTGCCAGCAGCGCTAGACAGGCGAACACCGGGGAGCTGTTTTTT
TRBJ2-7	-	-	TRBV4-3	CASSQVLAGDEQYF	TGCGCCAGCAGCCAAGTACTAGCTGGTGACGAGCAGTACTTC
TRBJ2-7	once	TRBD2	TRBV4-3	CASSQQRRTSGYEQYF	TGCGCCAGCAGCCAACAGAGAAGGACTAGCGGATACGAGCAGTACTTC
TRBJ2-7	-	-	TRBV20-1	CSASQGRQYF	TGCAGTGCTAGTCAGGGAAGGCAGTACTTC
TRBJ2-5	-	TRBD2	TRBV5-1	CASSLERGGETQYF	TGCGCCAGCAGCTTGGAGCGGGGTGGAGAGACCCAGTACTTC
TRBJ2-1	-	-	TRBV29-1	CSVIPTAAEKVSYNEQFF	TGCAGCGTTATTCCGACCGCGGCGGAAAAAGTCTCCTACAATGAGCAGTTCTTC
TRBJ1-4	-	-	TRBV6-5	CASSNHGGREKLFF	TGTGCCAGCAGTAACCATGGGGGACGTGAAAAACTGTTTTTT
TRBJ2-1	-	TRBD1	TRBV30	CASSGGSYNEQFF	TGTGCCTCCTCAGGGGGTAGCTACAATGAGCAGTTCTTC
TRBJ1-1	-	TRBD1	TRBV5-6	CASSLGQVDEAFF	TGTGCCAGCAGCCTCGGACAGGTAGATGAAGCTTTCTTT
TRBJ2-7	-	TRBD1	TRBV14	CASSQYRGVYEQYF	TGTGCCAGCAGCCAATACAGGGGCGTCTACGAGCAGTACTTC
TRBJ1-4	-	-	TRBV5-4	CASSLEARGKLFF	TGTGCCAGCAGCTTGGAGGCCCGCGGAAAACTGTTTTTT
TRBJ2-1	-	TRBD2	TRBV2	CASLGLGYEQFF	TGTGCCAGCTTGGGACTAGGCTATGAGCAGTTCTTC
TRBJ1-4	few	-	TRBV30	CAWRRTVNEKLFF	TGTGCCTGGAGAAGGACAGTAAATGAAAAACTGTTTTTT
TRBJ1-2	-	-	TRBV6-5	CASRWGDGYTF	TGTGCCAGCAGGTGGGGGGATGGCTACACCTTC
TRBJ2-4	-	TRBD2	TRBV5-8	CASSSVAGGPPGGYF	TGTGCCAGCAGCTCAGTAGCGGGAGGGCCACCGGGCGGGTACTTC
TRBJ2-5	few	-	TRBV18	CASSPSREETQYF	TGTGCCAGCTCACCAAGCAGGGAAGAGACCCAGTACTTC
TRBJ1-1	once	-	TRBV18	CASSPQQGLGSTEAFF	TGTGCCAGCTCACCTCAACAAGGGCTGGGGAGCACTGAAGCTTTCTTT
TRBJ2-7	-	TRBD1	TRBV5-1	CASSWGTAISYEQYF	TGCGCCAGCAGCTGGGGGACAGCTATCTCCTACGAGCAGTACTTC
TRBJ1-6	few	TRBD1	TRBV6-1	CASSGDRDNSPLHF	TGTGCCAGCAGTGGGGACAGGGATAATTCACCCCTCCACTTT
TRBJ2-7	-	TRBD2	TRBV6-5	CASSAGLSSYEQYF	TGTGCCAGCAGCGCGGGACTATCTTCCTACGAGCAGTACTTC
TRBJ2-7	-	-	TRBV5-4	CASSLSGAQYEQYF	TGTGCCAGCAGCTTGTCGGGGGCCCAATACGAGCAGTACTTC
TRBJ1-3	-	TRBD1	TRBV4-2	CASSGQGTGNTIYF	TGTGCCAGCAGCGGACAGGGGACTGGAAACACCATATATTTT
TRBJ2-1	-	-	TRBV7-3	CASSSRTGAEYNEQFF	TGTGCCAGCAGCTCCCGAACGGGAGCCGAATACAATGAGCAGTTCTTC
TRBJ2-1	-	TRBD2	TRBV6-4	CASSTRAGAHNEQFF	TGTGCCAGCAGTACCCGGGCGGGAGCACACAATGAGCAGTTCTTC
TRBJ2-5	-	-	TRBV25-1	CASSGGWGPQETQYF	TGTGCCAGCAGTGGAGGGTGGGGACCTCAAGAGACCCAGTACTTC
TRBJ2-1	-	TRBD2	TRBV29-1	CSVTTSGTYNEQFF	TGCAGCGTTACGACTAGCGGGACTTACAATGAGCAGTTCTTC
TRBJ1-5	-	-	TRBV6-1	CASIRGASSNQPQHF	TGTGCCAGCATTAGGGGGGCAAGTAGCAATCAGCCCCAGCATTTT
TRBJ1-2	-	-	TRBV19	CASRTPGRRYGYTF	TGTGCCAGTAGGACCCCCGGGAGGAGATATGGCTACACCTTC
TRBJ1-1	-	-	TRBV7-8	CASSLASVNTEAFF	TGTGCCAGCAGCTTAGCCAGCGTGAACACTGAAGCTTTCTTT
TRBJ2-2	-	TRBD1	TRBV5-8	CASSPRTGGNTGELFF	TGTGCCAGCAGCCCCCGGACAGGGGGCAACACCGGGGAGCTGTTTTTT
TRBJ1-2	-	-	TRBV30	CAWRKRDWARSYYGYTF	TGTGCCTGGAGGAAACGGGACTGGGCCAGAAGTTACTATGGCTACACCTTC
TRBJ2-7	-	-	TRBV6-1	CASSAAGYPRFYEQYF	TGTGCCAGCAGTGCCGCGGGATACCCTAGGTTCTACGAGCAGTACTTC
TRBJ1-5	-	-	TRBV5-1	CASSLLGGAGQPQHF	TGCGCCAGCAGCTTGTTAGGGGGTGCGGGTCAGCCCCAGCATTTT
TRBJ2-1	-	-	TRBV28	CASSTRDLYNEQFF	TGTGCCAGCAGTACCCGGGACCTTTACAATGAGCAGTTCTTC
TRBJ1-5	few	-	TRBV28	CASSFVSQPQHF	TGTGCCAGCAGTTTTGTCTCTCAGCCCCAGCATTTT